This T cell receptor (beta chain) derives from a study of cytomegalovirus exposure and HLA in healthy donors. Study findings and constraints: TCR beta sequences reportedly predicted the HLA-A and HLA-B alleles of most subjects accurately. Cytomegalovirus-associated status was assigned to approximately 160 TCR beta chains.

Germline assignment: CDR1 SGHTA and CDR2 FQGNSA. V was shortened by 4 bases and J by 5 bases, with 15 bases between the two germline ends. The length of the CDR3 is 15 residues. A multiplex PCR was run with 60 Vbeta primers and 13 Jbeta primers. Repertoires were generated with immunoSEQ multiplex PCR, while TCRdb's copy carries only in-frame clones and drops some. The repertoire consists of roughly 190,000 clones, with roughly 87% occurring once and the leading ten covering about 1%. Details on this clone: Its antigen remains unknown.

What was sequenced was PBMCs. The V gene is TRBV7-2, the J gene TRBJ1-5, with D perhaps TRBD1 (5 bases). The receptor's source is a boy between 2 and 10 years old in good health and CMV-seronegative. The CDR3 DNA sequence: TGTGCCAGCAGCTACACGGGGGAGGCTTATCAGCCCCAGCATTTT. Protein sequence: CASSYTGEAYQPQHF. The full variable domain, in which reference TRBV7-2 and TRBJ1-5 provide the parts outside the CDR3, is GAGVSQSPSNKVTEKGKDVELRCDPISGHTALYWYRQSLGQGLEFLIYFQGNSAPDKSGLPSDRFSAERTGGSVSTLTIQRTQQEDSAVYLCASSYTGEAYQPQHFGDGTRLSIL.